The 30 T cell receptor beta chains reported below all come from one sample, sequenced in a study of cytomegalovirus exposure and HLA in healthy donors. The PCR made use of 60 Vbeta and 13 Jbeta primers. The table came from immunoSEQ multiplex PCR; TCRdb's copy has only in-frame clones and leaves some out. The table includes some 80,000 clones, around 9.1% detected once. Sequencing was done on a sample of PBMCs. The receptors here all came from a man aged 55 to 70 in good health and CMV-seropositive.

This clone was seen a few times. The chain combines TRBV10-1 with TRBJ1-1; D gene ambiguous. Germline-derived CDR1 and CDR2 are WNHNN and SYGVQD (reference sequence). Trimming shortened V by 11 bases and J by 1 base, and 17 bases separated the two germline ends. This CDR3 has 14 amino acids. The CDR3 DNA reads as TGCGCCCGCCTGCTGGACTCGAAGAACACTGAAGCTTTCTTT. The encoded protein is CARLLDSKNTEAFF.

This clone was seen a handful of times. V gene TRBV6-5 combines with J gene TRBJ2-7, with D maybe TRBD1 (6 bases). CDR1 is MNHEY and CDR2 is SVGAGI in the germline V gene. V lost 2 bases to trimming and J lost 0 bases, with 11 bases between them. This CDR3 has 15 amino acids. As DNA, the CDR3 is TGTGCCAGCAGTTACAAGACAGGCCTCTCCTACGAGCAGTACTTC. Translating it yields CASSYKTGLSYEQYF.

This clone was counted only a few times. The chain's CDR3 is CASSPRTGADTGELFF. The CDR3 DNA sequence: TGTGCCAGCAGCCCAAGGACAGGGGCGGACACCGGGGAGCTGTTTTTT. The chain links TRBV11-1 to TRBJ2-2; 9 bases are a match to TRBD1. This CDR3 has 16 amino acids. The germline V gene encodes CDR1 SGHAT and CDR2 FQDESV (reference sequence). V gave up 5 bases and J gave up 3 bases; unmatched junction bases: 7.

The chain carries TRBV28 and TRBJ2-1; 7 nucleotides agree with TRBD1. Unmatched junction bases numbered 10, after V lost 6 bases and J lost 8 bases. Germline lookup yields CDR1 MDHEN and CDR2 SYDVKM. The CDR3 length is 14 residues. The CDR3 spells CASRSATGTYEQFF. DNA for the CDR3: TGTGCCAGCAGGAGTGCGACAGGGACGTATGAGCAGTTCTTC.

This clone was recorded many times. The rearrangement uses TRBV7-3 and TRBJ1-3, with a weak D call TRBD1 (5 bases). Per germline, CDR1 SGHTA and CDR2 FQGTGA. The ends were cut back, 5 bases at V and 8 bases at J, with 13 bases in the middle. The CDR3 contains 13 residues. CDR3 protein: CASSPEWGDTIYF. CDR3 nucleotides: TGTGCCAGCAGCCCCGAGTGGGGGGACACCATATATTTT.

This clone has only a few counts. The V and J genes are TRBV7-8 and TRBJ1-2; 9 bases are a match to TRBD1. With V trimmed by 2 bases and J by 2 bases, 3 bases remained unmatched. Germline values: CDR1 SGHVS, CDR2 FQNEAQ. CDR3 length: 15 amino acids. DNA for the CDR3: TGTGCCAGCAGCTTAACCGACAGGGGGAACTATGGCTACACCTTC. This codes for CASSLTDRGNYGYTF.

CDR3 protein: CASSFSTGVYNEQFF. In DNA, the CDR3 is TGCGCCAGCAGCTTTTCGACAGGGGTCTACAATGAGCAGTTCTTC. This chain uses TRBV5-1 with TRBJ2-1, with 8 positions matching TRBD1. J gave up 3 bases and V 2 bases, and 4 bases lay outside the gene matches. CDR3 length equals 15 residues. Per germline, CDR1 SGHRS and CDR2 YFSETQ.

This clone is medium-sized (0.01 to 0.1%) by share. The V gene is TRBV4-1, the J gene TRBJ2-7; D possibly corresponds to TRBD2 (5 bases). V was pared by 4 bases and J by 5 bases, with 15 bases between. This CDR3 contains 14 residues. Germline V gene lookup returns CDR1 MGHRA and CDR2 YSYEKL. The CDR3 is CASSPPASRHEQYF. CDR3 in DNA: TGCGCCAGCAGCCCACCCGCTAGCAGGCACGAGCAGTACTTC.

The V gene is TRBV6-1, the J gene TRBJ1-5; the match to TRBD1 covers 7 bases. In germline, CDR1 is MNHNS, CDR2 SASEGT. The CDR3 is 14 amino acids. With 2 bases clipped from V and 5 bases from J, the junction kept 3 bases outside the gene matches. CDR3 DNA: TGTGCCAGCAGTGAACCAGGGGGGCATCAGCCCCAGCATTTT. Its protein product is CASSEPGGHQPQHF.

This rearrangement joins TRBV7-9 to TRBJ1-3; unclear D gene. V shed 8 bases and J shed 3 bases, with 8 bases lying between them. Germline V gene lookup returns CDR1 SEHNR and CDR2 FQNEAQ (reference sequence). The CDR3 runs 12 residues. The CDR3 protein is CASLTGGNTIYF. CDR3 DNA: TGTGCCAGCCTGACTGGTGGAAACACCATATATTTT.

This clone was observed a few times. The CDR3 nucleotides are TGTGCCAGCAGTCTACTAGGAGAGTCCTACGAGCAGTACTTC. Translating gives CASSLLGESYEQYF. This chain joins TRBV5-6 and TRBJ2-7; maybe TRBD2 (5 bases). The CDR3 is 14 amino acids. The V gene's germline CDR1 is SGHDT and CDR2 YYEEEE. Trimming left V 5 bases short and J 1 base short, with 13 bases between.

The genes are TRBV7-8 and TRBJ1-6; 9 bases line up with TRBD1. Germline V gene sequence: CDR1 SGHVS, CDR2 FQNEAQ. CDR3 length: 16 residues. J gave up 5 bases and V 4 bases, and 6 bases lay outside the gene matches. The CDR3 region has the DNA TGTGCCAGCAGCTCCCTCGGGACAGGGAATAATTCACCCCTCCACTTT. Translating it yields CASSSLGTGNNSPLHF.

The chain uses TRBV11-1 and TRBJ1-2, with TRBD1 identical over 7 bases. Germline lookup yields CDR1 SGHAT and CDR2 FQDESV (reference sequence). CDR3 length: 14 amino acids. The J segment lost 2 bases and the V segment lost 5 bases, leaving 5 bases of the junction unmatched. The CDR3 bases are TGTGCCAGCAGCCCCGACAGGGTCAACTATGGCTACACCTTC. Its translation: CASSPDRVNYGYTF.

The table lists this clone with a few counts. This sequence joins TRBV28 and TRBJ2-7; TRBD2 aligns across 12 bases. V lost 5 bases, J lost 4 bases, and 18 bases stayed unmatched. This CDR3 contains 19 residues. Germline assignment: CDR1 MDHEN and CDR2 SYDVKM. CDR3 in amino acids: CASSPLGLAGKRSTYEQYF. In DNA, the CDR3 is TGTGCCAGCAGTCCACTCGGACTAGCGGGAAAACGTAGCACGTACGAGCAGTACTTC.

CDR3: CAISNSDNTDTQYF. Here the CDR3 DNA reads TGTGCCATCAGTAATAGCGATAACACAGATACGCAGTATTTT. The V and J genes are TRBV10-3 and TRBJ2-3; D might be TRBD2 (5 bases). This CDR3 is built from 14 residues. V was shortened by 5 bases and J by 2 bases, with 11 bases between the two germline ends. Germline V gene lookup returns CDR1 ENHRY and CDR2 SYGVKD.

This clone was seen more than once but under ten times. The chain links TRBV5-1 to TRBJ2-7; 9 nucleotides line up with TRBD1. This CDR3 spans 13 amino acids. The ends lost 4 bases at V and 5 bases at J; junction bases unmatched: 4. Germline CDR1 is SGHRS and CDR2 is YFSETQ. The CDR3 sequence is CASSLGTGHEQYF. CDR3 DNA sequence: TGCGCCAGCAGCCTGGGGACAGGGCACGAGCAGTACTTC.

This clone was detected a few times. J is TRBJ2-1 and V is TRBV11-3; tentative D call: TRBD2 (6 bases). V lost 1 base and J lost 9, with 10 bases in between. Per the germline V gene, CDR1 is SGHNT and CDR2 is YENEEA. The CDR3 runs to 13 residues. The CDR3 is CASSLGGLSEQFF. The CDR3 DNA follows: TGTGCCAGCAGCTTAGGGGGACTGAGTGAGCAGTTCTTC.

The genes are TRBV12-5 and TRBJ2-3, with a tentative D call TRBD2 (6 bases). CDR3 size: 13 residues. Trimming left V 3 bases short and J 4 bases short, with 8 bases between. CDR1 is LGHNT and CDR2 is FRNRAP in the germline V gene. The CDR3 region has the DNA TGTGCTAGTGGTTTAGGAGGGGCAGATACGCAGTATTTT. It is translated as CASGLGGADTQYF. Combining the CDR3 with reference TRBV12-5 and TRBJ2-3 gives the whole variable domain DARVTQTPRHKVTEMGQEVTMRCQPILGHNTVFWYRQTMMQGLELLAYFRNRAPLDDSGMPKDRFSAEMPDATLATLKIQPSEPRDSAVYFCASGLGGADTQYFGPGTRLTVL.

This chain uses TRBV30 with TRBJ1-5, with D perhaps matching TRBD1 (5 bases). V was trimmed by 0 bases and J by 4 bases, leaving 10 bases between them. Germline V gives CDR1 GTSNPN, CDR2 SVGIG (reference sequence). The CDR3 extends over 14 amino acids. For the CDR3, the DNA is TGTGCCTGGAGTGTAGGAGGGACTAATCAGCCCCAGCATTTT. Protein sequence: CAWSVGGTNQPQHF.

The table lists this clone with a few counts. The rearrangement uses TRBV4-1 and TRBJ1-4, with unresolved D. With 0 bases removed from V and 6 bases from J, the gap between germline ends came to 11 bases. The length of the CDR3 is 15 residues. Germline values: CDR1 MGHRA, CDR2 YSYEKL. CDR3: CASSQDTGYDEKLFF. The CDR3 DNA follows: TGCGCCAGCAGCCAAGATACGGGGTATGATGAAAAACTGTTTTTT.

There are a few counts of this clone. The chain has TRBV5-1 and TRBJ2-2, with TRBD2 identical over 13 bases. The CDR3 extends over 17 amino acids. Unmatched junction bases numbered 7, after V lost 4 bases and J lost 4 bases. From germline, CDR1 is SGHRS and CDR2 YFSETQ. CDR3 amino acids: CASSLRTSGSGTGELFF. In DNA, the CDR3 is TGCGCCAGCAGCCTCCGGACTAGCGGGAGTGGCACCGGGGAGCTGTTTTTT.

The chain uses TRBV5-6 and TRBJ1-1; D gene ambiguous. Germline V gives CDR1 SGHDT, CDR2 YYEEEE. The CDR3 loop spans 13 amino acids. Trimming shortened V by 4 bases and J by 5 bases, and 12 bases separated the two germline ends. The CDR3 nucleotides are TGTGCCAGCAGCGGGCCGAGTAGAACTGAAGCTTTCTTT. Its translation is CASSGPSRTEAFF. Supplemented by reference TRBV5-6 and TRBJ1-1, the full variable domain reads DAGVTQSPTHLIKTRGQQVTLRCSPKSGHDTVSWYQQALGQGPQFIFQYYEEEERQRGNFPDRFSGHQFPNYSSELNVNALLLGDSALYLCASSGPSRTEAFFGQGTRLTVV.

The chain employs TRBV10-1 and TRBJ1-6; perhaps TRBD1 as D (5 bases). From germline, CDR1 is WNHNN and CDR2 SYGVQD (reference sequence). The CDR3 loop spans 11 amino acids. With 9 bases removed from V and 10 bases from J, the gap between germline ends came to 10 bases. The CDR3 DNA is TGCGCCAGGTCGGGGGAGTCACCCCTCCACTTT. Amino acid sequence: CARSGESPLHF.

A few counts support this clone. The V and J genes are TRBV28 and TRBJ1-5; D is uncertain. Germline V gives CDR1 MDHEN, CDR2 SYDVKM. Trimming left V 1 base short and J 9 bases short, with 10 bases between. This CDR3 comprises 13 residues. CDR3 amino acids: CASSLYSLAPQHF. Written as DNA, the CDR3 is TGTGCCAGCAGTTTATATAGTCTTGCGCCCCAGCATTTT.

V is TRBV5-5 and J is TRBJ2-5, with 13 bases fitting TRBD2. Germline V gives CDR1 SGHKS, CDR2 YYEKEE (reference sequence). Losses at the gene ends were 5 bases for V and 3 bases for J; bases not matched to a gene: 4. The CDR3 has 15 residues. The CDR3 here is CASSQGLAGKETQYF. CDR3 in DNA: TGTGCCAGCAGTCAGGGACTAGCGGGAAAAGAGACCCAGTACTTC.

This clone was observed a few times. This chain joins TRBV7-2 and TRBJ1-6; the D is unclear. CDR1 and CDR2 (germline): SGHTA, FQGNSA. V lost 2 bases, J lost 7 bases, and 3 bases lay in between. The CDR3 totals 12 residues. The chain's CDR3 is CASSLRNSPLHF. CDR3 nucleotide sequence: TGTGCCAGCAGCTTACGGAATTCACCCCTCCACTTT.

This clone turned up a few times. CDR3 in amino acids: CARPLRGYEQYV. The CDR3 DNA reads as TGTGCCCGCCCCCTAAGGGGGTACGAGCAGTACGTC. This sequence joins TRBV6-5 and TRBJ2-7, with D possibly TRBD1 on 6 matching bases. The length of the CDR3 is 12 residues. V was clipped by 11 bases and J by 4 bases, with 15 bases between them. Germline V gene sequence: CDR1 MNHEY, CDR2 SVGAGI.

This clone was seen more than once but under ten times. The V and J genes are TRBV7-8 and TRBJ1-2, with D maybe TRBD1 (5 bases). V dropped 1 base and J dropped 0 bases, with 6 bases sitting between them. Germline V gene sequence: CDR1 SGHVS, CDR2 FQNEAQ. The CDR3 is 14 amino acids. The CDR3 DNA is TGTGCCAGCAGCTTAGGCAGGGCTAACTATGGCTACACCTTC. This translates into CASSLGRANYGYTF.

The chain employs TRBV19 and TRBJ1-1, with 8 positions matching TRBD1. The CDR3 is made up of 16 amino acids. V gave up 9 bases and J gave up 0 bases; unmatched junction bases: 12. Germline V lookup: CDR1 LNHDA, CDR2 SQIVND (reference sequence). The CDR3 nucleotides read TGTGCCAGCTGGGGACAGGCGGGGGTCATGAACACTGAAGCTTTCTTT. Residues: CASWGQAGVMNTEAFF.

The V and J genes are TRBV10-3 and TRBJ2-3, with TRBD2 matching over 10 bases. The CDR3 spans 16 residues. The germline V gene encodes CDR1 ENHRY and CDR2 SYGVKD. V shed 4 bases, J shed 0 bases, and the junction held 4 bases outside the gene matches. DNA for the CDR3: TGTGCCATCAGTGCTTCGACTAGCGGGAGCACAGATACGCAGTATTTT. Residues: CAISASTSGSTDTQYF.